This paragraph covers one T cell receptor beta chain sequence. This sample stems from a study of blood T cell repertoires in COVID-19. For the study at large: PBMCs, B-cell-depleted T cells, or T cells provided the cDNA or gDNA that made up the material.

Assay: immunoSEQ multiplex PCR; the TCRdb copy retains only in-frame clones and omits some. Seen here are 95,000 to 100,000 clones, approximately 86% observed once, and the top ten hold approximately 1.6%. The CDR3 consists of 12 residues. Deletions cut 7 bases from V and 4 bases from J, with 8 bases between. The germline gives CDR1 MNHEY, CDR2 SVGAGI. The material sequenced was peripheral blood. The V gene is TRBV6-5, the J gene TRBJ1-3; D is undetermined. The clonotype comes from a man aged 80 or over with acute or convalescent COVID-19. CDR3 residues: CASTPGGNTIYF. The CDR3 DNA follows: TGTGCCAGCACCCCGGGAGGAAACACCATATATTTT.